A selection of T cell receptor beta chains follows, all from one sample in a study of graft-versus-host responses after intestinal transplantation. These receptors' antigens are unknown. Clones were read by immunoSEQ multiplex PCR, and TCRdb kept only the in-frame ones, dropping some. The sample lists more than 80,000 clones, around 90% occurring once. Sequencing was performed on unstimulated CD4+ T cells sorted from spleen or lymph node cells, taken before transplant. These receptors were collected from a human donor who was the organ donor for an intestinal transplant. Both conserved end residues are part of each CDR3. The D gene is left open where the match is weak. Only part of the rows carry a size: once, few, many, or a class if the clone is expanded.

V gene	J gene	clone size	D gene	CDR3 DNA	CDR3 protein
TRBV29-1	TRBJ2-7	NA	TRBD2	TGCAGCGTTGAAGATCCGGCTAGCGGGAAATACGAGCAGTACTTC	CSVEDPASGKYEQYF
TRBV7-9	TRBJ1-1	once	NA	TGTGCCAGCAGCTCGATCCACAGCACTGAAGCTTTCTTT	CASSSIHSTEAFF
TRBV5-4	TRBJ2-3	NA	TRBD2	TGTGCCAGCACCCCGACTAGCGGGAGAACAGATACGCAGTATTTT	CASTPTSGRTDTQYF
TRBV6-6	TRBJ2-1	NA	NA	TGTGCCAGCAGTCACATTGCGGGCTTAAACAATGAGCAGTTCTTC	CASSHIAGLNNEQFF
TRBV7-3	TRBJ2-3	NA	NA	TGTGCCAGCAGCTTCGGGTCCACAGATACGCAGTATTTT	CASSFGSTDTQYF
TRBV29-1	TRBJ2-7	NA	TRBD1	TGCAGCGTGCAGGACAGGGGGCATGAGCAGTACTTC	CSVQDRGHEQYF
TRBV11-3	TRBJ2-7	NA	NA	TGTGCCGGCAGCTTAGATACGCTCCGGGAACCCTACGAGCAGTACTTC	CAGSLDTLREPYEQYF
TRBV19	TRBJ1-6	NA	TRBD1	TGTGCCAGTAGTATACGGGGACAGCTCTATAATTCACCCCTCCACTTT	CASSIRGQLYNSPLHF
TRBV1	TRBJ2-1	NA	NA	TGCACCAGCGGCTCTAGGCTAGCGAACAACAATGAGCAGTTCTTC	CTSGSRLANNNEQFF
TRBV5-5	TRBJ2-5	NA	TRBD1	TGTGCCAGCAGCCTGACAGGGCGAGAGACCCAGTACTTC	CASSLTGRETQYF
TRBV4-1	TRBJ2-5	NA	NA	TGCGCCAGCAGTGGAGGGGCAATTTACTCTTCGCGGGAGACCCAGTACTTC	CASSGGAIYSSRETQYF
TRBV19	TRBJ1-5	NA	NA	TGTGCCAGTAGTAGGCAGCGATATCAGCCCCAGCATTTT	CASSRQRYQPQHF
TRBV5-6	TRBJ2-5	NA	NA	TGTGCCAGCAGCTTAATAGGACAGGAGACCCAGTACTTC	CASSLIGQETQYF
TRBV9	TRBJ2-2	NA	NA	TGTGCCAGCAGCCTCTGGCGGGGAACCGGGGAGCTGTTTTTT	CASSLWRGTGELFF
TRBV12-5	TRBJ1-1	NA	TRBD1	TGTGCTAGTGGTACCGACAGGGCGACTGAAGCTTTCTTT	CASGTDRATEAFF
TRBV6-5	TRBJ2-4	NA	NA	TGTGCCAGCAGACGCACCGCCAGGTTCGGCATTCAGTACTTC	CASRRTARFGIQYF
TRBV27	TRBJ2-3	NA	NA	TGTGCCAGCAGTCGCGCGGAAAGCACAGATACGCAGTATTTT	CASSRAESTDTQYF
TRBV5-4	TRBJ2-3	NA	NA	TGTGCCAGCAGCCGCACCGTTAGCGGATACACAGATACGCAGTATTTT	CASSRTVSGYTDTQYF
TRBV6-1	TRBJ1-2	NA	NA	TGTGCCAGCAGGACACCCGGCGGCTACACCTTC	CASRTPGGYTF
TRBV27	TRBJ2-7	NA	TRBD2	TGTGCCAGCAGCCGAAGGACTAGCGGTACCTACGAGCAGTACTTC	CASSRRTSGTYEQYF
TRBV27	TRBJ2-5	NA	NA	TGTGCCAGCAGTCCGGACAGAGGCCGGGAGACCCAGTACTTC	CASSPDRGRETQYF
TRBV10-3	TRBJ2-1	NA	TRBD2	TGTGCCATCAGTGAGTCGCTAGCGGGAGGCAATGAGCAGTTCTTC	CAISESLAGGNEQFF
TRBV7-3	TRBJ1-2	NA	NA	TGTGCCAGCAGCTTAACTCCGGGGTCTTGGGGGGATAACTATGGCTACACCTTC	CASSLTPGSWGDNYGYTF
TRBV4-1	TRBJ1-1	NA	NA	TGCGCCAGCAGCCCAGCGGGGTTGCGAACCGAAGCTTTCTTT	CASSPAGLRTEAFF
TRBV7-2	TRBJ2-1	NA	NA	TGTGCCAGCAGCTTAACCGGTCTTACCTACAATGAGCAGTTCTTC	CASSLTGLTYNEQFF
TRBV18	TRBJ2-1	NA	TRBD1	TGTGCCAGCTCACCCGGGACAGCTCGCGATGAGCAGTTCTTC	CASSPGTARDEQFF
TRBV5-1	TRBJ2-3	NA	NA	TGCGCCAGCAGCTTGCTTACGGTGAGCACAGATACGCAGTATTTT	CASSLLTVSTDTQYF
TRBV11-2	TRBJ1-1	NA	NA	TGTGCCAGCAGCCCCGGGGAGGGTAGAGCTTTCTTT	CASSPGEGRAFF
TRBV7-9	TRBJ2-1	NA	NA	TGTGCCAGCAGCTTAGAGGCAGGGGGGTACAATGAGCAGTTCTTC	CASSLEAGGYNEQFF
TRBV10-3	TRBJ2-7	NA	TRBD1	TGTGCCATCAGAGTGACAGGGGAAGCCGAGCAGTACTTC	CAIRVTGEAEQYF
TRBV2	TRBJ2-1	once	NA	TGTGCCAGCAGTGAAGTTAGCGGCTACAATGAGCAGTTCTTC	CASSEVSGYNEQFF
TRBV28	TRBJ1-4	NA	NA	TGTGCCAGCAGTCCTGCACATCAAAGACTGTTTTTT	CASSPAHQRLFF
TRBV27	TRBJ2-3	once	NA	TGTGCCAGGAAGACGGGTGATACGCAGTATTTT	CARKTGDTQYF
TRBV28	TRBJ2-2	NA	TRBD2	TGTGCCAGCAGTGGCGGACTAGCTGCCGGGGAGCTGTTTTTT	CASSGGLAAGELFF
TRBV30	TRBJ1-6	NA	TRBD1	TGTGCCTGGGGGGGACAGGCTTATTCACCCCTCCACTTT	CAWGGQAYSPLHF
TRBV5-5	TRBJ2-5	NA	NA	TGTGCCAGCAGCCTACTCACAGGAACGGAGACCCAGTACTTC	CASSLLTGTETQYF